One T cell receptor beta chain is described in this entry. The antigen is unknown. The data belong to a study of cytotoxic CD8 clonotypes in ibrutinib-treated CLL. Findings and limits, study-wide: With treatment, public clonotypes, which were uncommon, either contracted or remained stable. At progression, clonality fell back toward baseline after rising at ibrutinib response.

Target depth was 1 in 200,000 to 1 in 1 million T cells, about 10x per clonotype. The repertoire was sequenced with immunoSEQ multiplex PCR; TCRdb's copy has only in-frame clones and lacks some. The profile shows about 270,000 clones, roughly 76% of them singletons. V was shortened by 4 bases and J by 6 bases, with 16 bases between the two germline ends. Germline V lookup: CDR1 MNHNS, CDR2 SASEGT. This CDR3 spans 15 amino acids. The clonotype was recovered from a human donor with chronic lymphocytic leukemia. Sequencing was performed on PBMCs, taken at disease progression, from a patient treated with ibrutinib. The J gene is TRBJ2-4, the V gene TRBV6-1, with D perhaps given as TRBD1 or TRBD2 (5 bases each). This chain's CDR3 is CASSAPREWRNIQYF. CDR3 in DNA: TGTGCCAGCAGTGCCCCCAGGGAGTGGAGAAACATTCAGTACTTC.